Listed below are T cell receptor beta chains from one sample, sequenced in a study of Ad26.COV2.S vaccination and SARS-CoV-2 variants. Sequencing was performed with immunoSEQ multiplex PCR; in TCRdb, only in-frame clones are kept and a portion is missing. The sample holds some 520,000 clones, about 83% seen once. This specimen was peripheral blood, taken in a trial of Ad26.COV2.S vaccine versus placebo. The source is a person aged 18 to 65 who received the Ad26.COV2.S COVID-19 vaccine or a placebo. The CDR3 runs from the conserved cysteine through the conserved F or W. Fields, in order: V gene, clone size, CDR3 length, J gene, D gene, CDR3 DNA, CDR3 protein. A D gene is named only where the DNA matches it firmly. Clone size, where shown, is once, few, many, or a class for clones that have expanded.

TRBV24-1	-	18	TRBJ2-5	TRBD2	TGTGCCACCAGTGATCCTAGTAAAGGGACTAGCGGAGCGGAGACCCAGTACTTC	CATSDPSKGTSGAETQYF
TRBV19	-	14	TRBJ2-7	TRBD2	TGTGCCAGTAGTATCGGGGGGAGCGGGTACGAGCAGTACTTC	CASSIGGSGYEQYF
TRBV6-5	-	12	TRBJ1-2	-	TGTGCCAGCAGCCCCGGGGGGTATGGCTACACCTTC	CASSPGGYGYTF
TRBV15	-	13	TRBJ2-5	-	TGTGCCACCAGCAGAGACAGGGAAGAGACCCAGTACTTC	CATSRDREETQYF
TRBV6-5	-	15	TRBJ2-3	TRBD1	TGTGCCAGCAGCGTAGACAGGGTTGGCACAGATACGCAGTATTTT	CASSVDRVGTDTQYF
TRBV19	-	11	TRBJ2-3	-	TGTGCCAGTAGTCCGCTGAATACGCAGTATTTT	CASSPLNTQYF
TRBV9	once	13	TRBJ1-3	-	TGTGCCAGCAGCGTAGACAGGCAGGACACCATATATTTT	CASSVDRQDTIYF
TRBV28	-	17	TRBJ1-2	TRBD1	TGTGCCAGTTCCCCCTCCGGGACAGGGAATCTTAACTATGGCTACACCTTC	CASSPSGTGNLNYGYTF
TRBV5-8	-	13	TRBJ2-6	-	TGTGCCAGCAGAAAGTCCGGGGCCAACGTCCTGACTTTC	CASRKSGANVLTF
TRBV18	-	14	TRBJ1-1	-	TGTGCCAGCTCACCCGGGGGCGGGAACACTGAAGCTTTCTTT	CASSPGGGNTEAFF
TRBV5-1	-	14	TRBJ2-7	TRBD1	TGCGCCAGCACCCTAGGGACAGGGTCAGTCGAGCAGTACTTC	CASTLGTGSVEQYF
TRBV10-3	-	16	TRBJ2-6	TRBD1	TGTGCCATCAGACGGGACAGCTGGGCTGGGGCCAACGTCCTGACTTTC	CAIRRDSWAGANVLTF
TRBV4-3	-	13	TRBJ1-1	-	TGCGCCAGCAGCCAAGATGGGAACACTGAAGCTTTCTTT	CASSQDGNTEAFF
TRBV7-9	few	15	TRBJ2-3	-	TGTGCCAGCAGCTTAGAGGCAAGGCGCACAGATACGCAGTATTTT	CASSLEARRTDTQYF
TRBV4-3	-	14	TRBJ2-2	-	TGCGCCAGCAGCCAACTGGCTACCACCGGGGAGCTGTTTTTT	CASSQLATTGELFF
TRBV29-1	-	12	TRBJ2-3	TRBD2	TGCAGCGTTGGGGGGGGTTCAGATACGCAGTATTTT	CSVGGGSDTQYF
TRBV27	-	15	TRBJ2-3	TRBD2	TGTGCCAGCAGTTTTAGCGGGAGGGCCACAGATACGCAGTATTTT	CASSFSGRATDTQYF